The entry that follows covers one T cell receptor beta chain sequence. No antigen is known for it. These data come from a study of T-cell memory formation after mild COVID-19. Study as a whole: There were largely donor-specific TCR clusters. Findings of the study overall: Clones that shrank (day 15 to 85) were balanced CD4/CD8, whereas later expanders leaned CD4+. Mainly in CM and EM were contracting CD4+ clones; CD8+ were in EMRA.

UMIs and sample barcodes were carried by the TCR alpha and TCR beta cDNA libraries that 5'RACE produced using constant-segment primers. TCRdb ran MiXCR on the 5' RACE reads and lists one entry per CDR3 protein. The sample yields about 140,000 distinct CDR3 sequences, about 14% seen once. The CDR3 is made up of 13 amino acids. Germline CDR1 and CDR2: MNHEY and SMNVEV (reference sequence). V dropped 4 bases and J dropped 6 bases, with 10 bases sitting between them. Sequencing was done on a sample of PBMCs or a T cell subset sorted from them (not recorded which). This clonotype was sampled from an adult woman who had mild COVID-19 (a few samples of this study predate the infection). Cell type and time point are not known. The chain is built from TRBV27 and TRBJ1-5; D ambiguous. This CDR3 reads CASSSRPPQPQHF. As DNA, the CDR3 is TGTGCCAGCAGTTCCCGGCCCCCTCAGCCCCAGCATTTT.